These 31 T cell receptor beta chains were sequenced from one sample in a study of beta chain features in type 1 diabetes. Study outcomes and limitations: Type 1 diabetes patients showed a moderate but significant shortening of TCRB CDR3s in all four CD4+ subsets.

No antigen has been assigned to these receptors. Sequencing targeted expressed TCRB transcripts, as all isolated RNA had been reverse transcribed. The protocol was immunoSEQ multiplex PCR, while the TCRdb copy is restricted to in-frame clones and leaves out a portion. The sample includes about 660,000 clones, roughly 13% of them seen just once. The specimen sequenced was naive CD4+ T cells from blood. The receptors here all came from a man in his late teens or twenties with type 1 diabetes.

J is TRBJ1-5 and V is TRBV7-9, with 10 nucleotides matching TRBD1. Trimming removed 8 bases from V and 2 bases from J; junction bases left unmatched: 3. This CDR3 is built from 14 residues. Germline assignment: CDR1 SEHNR and CDR2 FQNEAQ (reference sequence). CDR3 coding DNA: TGTGCCAGCGGACAGGGGGGAGGCAATCAGCCCCAGCATTTT. Protein product: CASGQGGGNQPQHF. The whole variable domain, filled in from reference TRBV7-9 and TRBJ1-5, reads DTGVSQNPRHKITKRGQNVTFRCDPISEHNRLYWYRQTLGQGPEFLTYFQNEAQLEKSRLLSDRFSAERPKGSFSTLEIQRTEQGDSAMYLCASGQGGGNQPQHFGDGTRLSIL.

The rearrangement uses TRBV30 and TRBJ1-6; no clear D. V gave up 1 base and J gave up 3 bases, with 7 bases separating them. This CDR3 comprises 14 residues. Germline lookup yields CDR1 GTSNPN and CDR2 SVGIG (reference sequence). The CDR3 DNA follows: TGTGCCTGGAGTGAACTGAACTATAATTCACCCCTCCACTTT. Amino acid sequence: CAWSELNYNSPLHF.

A remark on this clone: The same CDR3 can be traced to other DNA sequences in this sample. This chain connects TRBV28 to TRBJ1-2; D is unclear. V was cut by 2 bases and J by 4 bases, with 8 bases left in between. This CDR3 contains 13 residues. The germline CDR1 and CDR2 sequences are MDHEN and SYDVKM. CDR3 sequence: CASSLVGSYGYTF. The CDR3 nucleotides are TGTGCCAGCAGTTTAGTTGGGAGCTATGGCTACACCTTC.

The chain is built from TRBV28 and TRBJ2-7, with TRBD1 as a possible D gene (6 bases). Germline-derived CDR1 and CDR2 are MDHEN and SYDVKM. Trimming removed 6 bases at V and 6 bases at J, with 15 bases between. CDR3 size: 13 residues. CDR3 residues: CASRATTGLEQYF. The CDR3 DNA reads as TGTGCCAGCAGGGCCACGACAGGCCTCGAGCAGTACTTC.

This clone was counted a few times. The rearrangement joins TRBV27 to TRBJ1-2; TRBD1 aligns across 9 bases. V lost 6 bases, J lost 6 bases, and 5 bases stayed unmatched. This CDR3 has 13 residues. Germline V lookup: CDR1 MNHEY, CDR2 SMNVEV (reference sequence). The CDR3 protein is CASRGTGKDGYTF. CDR3 DNA: TGTGCCAGCAGAGGGACAGGGAAGGATGGCTACACCTTC.

This chain uses TRBV4-2 with TRBJ2-4; a weak D match, TRBD2 (5 bases). V was pared by 4 bases and J by 1 base, with 11 bases between. This CDR3 spans 15 amino acids. The germline V gene has CDR1 LGHNA and CDR2 YNFKEQ. The DNA of the CDR3 is TGTGCCAGCAGCCTGAGCGGTGAGGCCAAAAACATTCAGTACTTC. As protein: CASSLSGEAKNIQYF.

This clone has a handful of counts. This chain uses TRBV5-1 with TRBJ2-3; TRBD2 matches 9 bases. The CDR3 spans 12 residues. Germline CDR1 reads SGHRS; CDR2 reads YFSETQ. V was clipped by 3 bases and J by 14 bases; unmatched bases: 7. The CDR3 sequence: CASSSGGLASYF. The CDR3 DNA sequence: TGCGCCAGCAGCTCTGGCGGACTAGCGTCGTATTTT.

This chain uses TRBV7-2 with TRBJ1-5; D remains ambiguous. Germline V gives CDR1 SGHTA, CDR2 FQGNSA. This CDR3 comprises 15 residues. The V end lost 1 base, the J end lost 1 base, and 8 bases lay between the germline ends. CDR3 coding DNA: TGTGCCAGCAGCTTAGTGGCGGGGAGCAATCAGCCCCAGCATTTT. It is translated as CASSLVAGSNQPQHF.

On this clone itself: Other DNA sequences in this sample translate to the same CDR3. V is TRBV30 and J is TRBJ1-5, with no clear D. V dropped 4 bases and J dropped 2 bases, with 9 bases sitting between them. Per germline, CDR1 GTSNPN and CDR2 SVGIG (reference sequence). This CDR3 contains 13 residues. CDR3 DNA sequence: TGTGCCTGGACCCTAGGTGGCAATCAGCCCCAGCATTTT. The encoded protein is CAWTLGGNQPQHF.

This clone was found a few times. The rearrangement uses TRBV30 and TRBJ2-3; 9 nucleotides agree with TRBD1. V was pared by 4 bases and J by 4 bases, with 3 bases of the junction left unmatched. This CDR3 has 13 amino acids. Germline V gene sequence: CDR1 GTSNPN, CDR2 SVGIG (reference sequence). The CDR3 DNA reads TGTGCCTGGAACAGGGGGCAGGCAGATACGCAGTATTTT. As protein: CAWNRGQADTQYF.

This clone has only a few counts. The V and J genes are TRBV2 and TRBJ2-5, with D hard to call. Germline CDR1 and CDR2: SNHLY and FYNNEI. The CDR3 is 14 amino acids. The V and J ends lost 5 bases and 5 bases respectively, with 15 bases between them. The DNA of the CDR3 is TGTGCCAGCAGTCAGACATTCTCGTCGGAGACCCAGTACTTC. This gives the protein CASSQTFSSETQYF.

In this sample, this clone turned up a few times. CDR3 residues: CASSERPGGYEQYF. The CDR3 DNA reads TGTGCCAGCAGTGAGAGACCGGGCGGCTACGAGCAGTACTTC. The chain joins TRBV2 to TRBJ2-7; D ambiguous. Germline V CDR1 and CDR2: SNHLY, FYNNEI. V was clipped by 3 bases and J by 3 bases, with 12 bases between them. The CDR3 length is 14 residues.

This clone was observed a few times. The chain joins TRBV29-1 to TRBJ1-4; D not certain. V was pared by 4 bases and J by 0 bases, with 6 bases between. The CDR3 runs 13 residues. From germline, CDR1 is SQVTM and CDR2 ANQGSEA. CDR3 DNA sequence: TGCAGCGTTGCTCACTCAACTAATGAAAAACTGTTTTTT. This codes for CSVAHSTNEKLFF.

Written as DNA, the CDR3 is TGTGCCAGCTCACCACAGAACAGGGGCTCCAACATTCAGTACTTC. It codes for CASSPQNRGSNIQYF. This chain uses TRBV18 with TRBJ2-4, with TRBD1 identical over 7 bases. V dropped 1 base and J dropped 7; count of bases not matched to a gene: 7. This CDR3 comprises 15 residues. CDR1 and CDR2 (germline): KGHSH, LQKENI.

A few counts support this clone. The chain has TRBV7-9 and TRBJ2-5; D is uncertain. The CDR3 has 11 residues. The ends were cut back, 5 bases at V and 7 bases at J, with 8 bases in the middle. The V gene's germline CDR1 is SEHNR and CDR2 FQNEAQ (reference sequence). CDR3 protein: CASSRDWTQYF. The CDR3 DNA follows: TGTGCCAGCAGCCGTGATTGGACCCAGTACTTC.

This clone was detected only a few times. This chain connects TRBV30 to TRBJ2-4; D is undetermined. CDR1 is GTSNPN and CDR2 is SVGIG in the germline V gene (reference sequence). V lost 7 bases, J lost 0 bases, and 7 bases lay in between. The CDR3 runs to 12 residues. The CDR3 nucleotides are TGTGCCTCGACCATAGCCAAAAACATTCAGTACTTC. This translates into CASTIAKNIQYF.

V usage is TRBV15 and J usage is TRBJ2-3; D is uncertain. Germline V gives CDR1 LNHNV, CDR2 YYDKDF (reference sequence). Trimming shortened V by 8 bases and J by 1 base, and 13 bases separated the two germline ends. The CDR3 is 14 residues long. This chain's CDR3 is CATDGRGRTDTQYF. CDR3 nucleotides: TGTGCCACCGACGGGCGCGGACGCACAGATACGCAGTATTTT.

The V gene is TRBV7-2, the J gene TRBJ2-1; 13 bases match TRBD2. Germline CDR1 is SGHTA and CDR2 is FQGNSA. J was trimmed by 7 bases and V by 8 bases; bases with no gene match: 14. The CDR3 has 17 amino acids. CDR3: CASVALAGGRRGNEQFF. CDR3 in DNA: TGTGCCAGCGTGGCACTAGCGGGAGGGAGGAGGGGAAATGAGCAGTTCTTC.

This clone was recorded a few times. CDR3 region: CASSLNFGGTNTEAFF. The CDR3 DNA reads TGCGCCAGCAGCTTGAATTTCGGGGGGACGAACACTGAAGCTTTCTTT. The genes are TRBV5-1 and TRBJ1-1; D may be TRBD1 (5 bases). The CDR3 runs to 16 residues. In germline, CDR1 is SGHRS, CDR2 YFSETQ. V was clipped by 1 base and J by 1 base, with 14 bases between them.

The J gene is TRBJ1-5, the V gene TRBV14; D not resolved. The CDR3 is 14 amino acids. Germline assignment: CDR1 SGHDN and CDR2 FVKESK. V was pared by 1 base and J by 6 bases, with 10 bases between. CDR3 nucleotide sequence: TGTGCCAGCAGCCAAGTTACGTTTGGTCAGCCCCAGCATTTT. This translates into CASSQVTFGQPQHF.

In this sample, this clone turned up a few times. This chain connects TRBV9 to TRBJ2-2; the D gene is possibly TRBD2 (5 bases). Looked up from germline, CDR1 is SGDLS and CDR2 is YYNGEE. CDR3 length: 16 amino acids. V was clipped by 3 bases and J by 4 bases, with 16 bases between them. CDR3 sequence reads: CASSDWRPTLTGELFF. Written as DNA, the CDR3 is TGTGCCAGCAGCGACTGGAGGCCAACCCTCACCGGGGAGCTGTTTTTT.

This chain connects TRBV4-3 to TRBJ2-5; D remains ambiguous. CDR3 size: 13 residues. The germline V gene has CDR1 LGHNA and CDR2 YSLEER. Trimming removed 0 bases from V and 5 bases from J, with 7 bases in between. In DNA, the CDR3 is TGCGCCAGCAGCCAAGATAGCCGGGAGACCCAGTACTTC. This encodes CASSQDSRETQYF.

Only a few counts were recorded for this clone. The rearrangement joins TRBV7-2 to TRBJ1-1; D gene unclear. The length of the CDR3 is 13 residues. CDR1 is SGHTA, CDR2 FQGNSA, per germline. V gave up 4 bases and J gave up 2 bases, with 8 bases separating them. The CDR3 is CASSWGRNTEAFF. CDR3 DNA: TGTGCCAGCAGCTGGGGAAGAAACACTGAAGCTTTCTTT.

The CDR3 reads CASSYGPGFSEQYF. The CDR3 DNA reads as TGTGCCAGCAGTTACGGTCCAGGGTTTTCCGAGCAGTACTTC. The chain combines TRBV6-5 with TRBJ2-7, with D tentatively TRBD1 (5 bases). This CDR3 spans 14 amino acids. Trimming took 2 bases from V and 6 from J, leaving 14 bases between them. Germline V gene data show CDR1 as MNHEY and CDR2 as SVGAGI.

This clone was detected a few times. The gene calls are TRBV9 and TRBJ2-1; 11 nucleotides line up with TRBD2. Germline CDR1 is SGDLS and CDR2 is YYNGEE. There are 16 residues in the CDR3. Trimming at V came to 2 bases and at J to 5 bases, leaving 6 bases not matched to a gene. CDR3 nucleotide sequence: TGTGCCAGCAGCGTCCCGGGACTAGCGGAGCACAATGAGCAGTTCTTC. Encoded protein: CASSVPGLAEHNEQFF.

The table lists this clone with a few counts. DNA of the CDR3: TGCAGCGGGGGACAGGTCGGACCGAACACCGGGGAGCTGTTTTTT. This codes for CSGGQVGPNTGELFF. The chain joins TRBV29-1 to TRBJ2-2, with 8 bases that match TRBD1. This CDR3 has 15 residues. V was pared by 7 bases and J by 0 bases, with 7 bases of the junction left unmatched. The V gene's germline CDR1 is SQVTM and CDR2 ANQGSEA.

The chain has TRBV7-8 and TRBJ2-1; D is perhaps TRBD2 (6 bases). The CDR3 loop spans 14 amino acids. V was pared by 9 bases and J by 6 bases, with 18 bases between. CDR1 and CDR2 from the germline V gene are SGHVS and FQNEAQ. The CDR3 loop reads CASIHPNGGNEQFF. DNA for the CDR3: TGTGCCAGTATCCACCCGAACGGGGGCAATGAGCAGTTCTTC.

This clone has a handful of counts. V usage is TRBV7-2 and J usage is TRBJ2-7; a possible D gene is TRBD1 (7 bases). Trimming cost V 5 bases and J 9 bases, with 17 bases left between them. Germline lookup yields CDR1 SGHTA and CDR2 FQGNSA. This CDR3 has 13 residues. This chain's CDR3 is CASSRPRQGGQYF. The CDR3 DNA is TGTGCCAGCAGCCGCCCCCGACAGGGAGGGCAGTACTTC. The variable domain in full, with the rest retrieved from reference TRBV7-2 and TRBJ2-7, is GAGVSQSPSNKVTEKGKDVELRCDPISGHTALYWYRQSLGQGLEFLIYFQGNSAPDKSGLPSDRFSAERTGGSVSTLTIQRTQQEDSAVYLCASSRPRQGGQYFGPGTRLTVT.

CDR3 region: CASSLITGIQETQYF. DNA of the CDR3: TGCGCCAGCAGCTTGATCACAGGGATCCAAGAGACCCAGTACTTC. The V and J genes are TRBV5-1 and TRBJ2-5; D is perhaps TRBD1 (6 bases). This CDR3 is built from 15 residues. V lost 1 base and J lost 1, with 11 bases in between. CDR1 is SGHRS, CDR2 YFSETQ, per germline. Drawing the rest from reference TRBV5-1 and TRBJ2-5, the complete variable domain is KAGVTQTPRYLIKTRGQQVTLSCSPISGHRSVSWYQQTPGQGLQFLFEYFSETQRNKGNFPGRFSGRQFSNSRSEMNVSTLELGDSALYLCASSLITGIQETQYFGPGTRLLVL.

A few counts support this clone. Within the sample, other DNA sequences also encode this same CDR3. The chain carries TRBV29-1 and TRBJ2-7, with 9 bases matching TRBD2. The ends lost 6 bases at V and 2 bases at J; junction bases unmatched: 5. CDR3 length equals 13 residues. Germline CDR1 reads SQVTM; CDR2 reads ANQGSEA. Here the CDR3 DNA reads TGCAGCGTGGGCGCGGGGGGGCCCTACGAGCAGTACTTC. This gives the protein CSVGAGGPYEQYF.

This clone has only a few counts. The gene calls are TRBV11-2 and TRBJ2-3; 11 positions match TRBD2. The trim removed 4 bases at V and 3 bases at J, leaving 6 bases unmatched. Germline values: CDR1 SGHAT, CDR2 FQNNGV. The CDR3 covers 16 residues. The CDR3 spells CASSWGSSGRTDTQYF. CDR3 DNA sequence: TGTGCCAGCAGCTGGGGGTCTAGCGGGAGGACAGATACGCAGTATTTT.